The next 30 T cell receptor beta chains were all read from a single sample in a study of shared clonotypes between healthy human individuals. Some clones are missing from TCRdb's copy, which holds only in-frame ones; the method was immunoSEQ multiplex PCR. This sample has about 990,000 clones, with 78% found just once. Input material: memory CD4+ T cells from PBMCs. Regarding subset: CD45RA-negative fraction. The receptors shown here come from a man aged 18-30 years in good health. Some clones in this sample may be carry-over from other donors' samples.

The sample holds a few counts of this clone. The chain uses TRBV7-2 and TRBJ2-5, with TRBD1 as a possible D gene (6 bases). Germline CDR1 reads SGHTA; CDR2 reads FQGNSA. This CDR3 contains 16 residues. V lost 5 bases, J lost 1 base, and 17 bases lay in between. The CDR3 region is CASSAPPGHLQETQYF. In DNA form, the CDR3 reads TGTGCCAGCAGCGCCCCGCCGGGACACCTCCAAGAGACCCAGTACTTC.

This clone turned up a few times. The chain has TRBV6-1 and TRBJ1-2, with D hard to call. V lost 6 bases to trimming and J lost 0 bases, with 14 bases between them. CDR1 and CDR2 from the germline V gene are MNHNS and SASEGT. The CDR3 sequence is 15 residues long. CDR3 sequence reads: CASSRLGDSNYGYTF. The DNA for the CDR3 is TGTGCCAGCAGCCGACTGGGAGATTCTAACTATGGCTACACCTTC.

This clone was observed many times. In DNA form, the CDR3 reads TGCAGCGTTGGCCCCGCGGGGTCAGATACGCAGTATTTT. The encoded protein is CSVGPAGSDTQYF. The chain carries TRBV29-1 and TRBJ2-3; perhaps TRBD2 as D (6 bases). Trimming removed 4 bases at V and 4 bases at J, with 12 bases between. The CDR3 runs 13 residues. Germline CDR1 is SQVTM and CDR2 is ANQGSEA.

The chain has TRBV19 and TRBJ1-2; maybe TRBD1 (5 bases). From germline, CDR1 is LNHDA and CDR2 SQIVND (reference sequence). The CDR3 sequence is 17 residues long. The V gene lost 3 bases and the J gene lost 6 bases, with 23 bases spanning the gap. CDR3 bases: TGTGCCAGTAGTATGGACCGTTTAGGGACCAGAGTCGATGGCTACACCTTC. This sequence encodes CASSMDRLGTRVDGYTF.

The gene calls are TRBV12-5 and TRBJ1-1; D is undetermined. Trimming left V 6 bases short and J 3 bases short, with 5 bases between. Germline CDR1 reads LGHNT; CDR2 reads FRNRAP. The CDR3 consists of 11 residues. CDR3 protein: CASGKDTEAFF. The CDR3 DNA is TGTGCTAGTGGAAAGGACACTGAAGCTTTCTTT.

This clone was seen a few times. The chain joins TRBV4-1 to TRBJ2-3, with TRBD2 identical over 8 bases. The CDR3 contains 16 residues. CDR1 MGHRA and CDR2 YSYEKL come from the germline V gene. The V segment lost 8 bases and the J segment 4 bases; nucleotides outside the gene matches: 14. As DNA, the CDR3 is TGCGCCAGCGGTTTGGGGGGGACTAGAGTGGCAGATACGCAGTATTTT. Protein product: CASGLGGTRVADTQYF.

The chain couples TRBV4-2 to TRBJ2-1, with 11 bases matching TRBD2. The ends lost 4 bases at V and 8 bases at J; junction bases unmatched: 7. Germline CDR1 is LGHNA and CDR2 is YNFKEQ. This CDR3 contains 15 residues. CDR3 bases: TGTGCCAGCAGCCCGACTAGCGGGGAGGGCGATGAGCAGTTCTTC. Translation gives CASSPTSGEGDEQFF.

This rearrangement joins TRBV29-1 to TRBJ1-1, with TRBD1 matching over 7 bases. Trimming at V came to 5 bases and at J to 2 bases, leaving 8 bases not matched to a gene. This CDR3 has 14 residues. In germline, CDR1 is SQVTM, CDR2 ANQGSEA. The CDR3 loop reads CSVCRDSLNTEAFF. As DNA, the CDR3 is TGCAGCGTTTGCCGGGACAGCTTAAACACTGAAGCTTTCTTT.

The chain employs TRBV29-1 and TRBJ1-2; the D gene is possibly TRBD1 (5 bases). In germline, CDR1 is SQVTM, CDR2 ANQGSEA. Trimming pared 7 bases from V and 8 bases from J, leaving 14 bases between. The CDR3 totals 11 residues. CDR3 in DNA: TGCAGCGATGGGGCGTCAGACGGCTACACCTTC. Translation: CSDGASDGYTF.

In this sample, this clone turned up once. This chain joins TRBV27 and TRBJ2-7; D may be TRBD1 (5 bases). The CDR3 runs 12 residues. Germline V CDR1 and CDR2: MNHEY, SMNVEV (reference sequence). V was shortened by 5 bases and J by 12 bases, with 17 bases between the two germline ends. The CDR3 nucleotides read TGTGCCAGCAGTCAGTTTCTGCCAGGGCTGTACTTC. Translated: CASSQFLPGLYF.

The gene calls are TRBV9 and TRBJ2-3; TRBD2 matches 9 bases. With V trimmed by 0 bases and J by 4 bases, 6 bases remained unmatched. The germline V gene encodes CDR1 SGDLS and CDR2 YYNGEE. This CDR3 spans 16 amino acids. The CDR3: CASSVDTSGLPDTQYF. The CDR3 nucleotides are TGTGCCAGCAGCGTAGATACTAGCGGGCTTCCAGATACGCAGTATTTT.

This clone was observed a single time. J is TRBJ1-2 and V is TRBV5-1, with TRBD1 matching 9 bases. Per the germline V gene, CDR1 is SGHRS and CDR2 is YFSETQ. This CDR3 is 14 amino acids long. The J segment lost 7 bases and the V segment lost 0 bases, leaving 4 bases of the junction unmatched. As DNA, the CDR3 is TGCGCCAGCAGCTTGGCCGGGACAGGGAGTGGCTACACCTTC. It codes for CASSLAGTGSGYTF.

This sequence joins TRBV27 and TRBJ1-2; 7 positions match TRBD1. Germline V gene data show CDR1 as MNHEY and CDR2 as SMNVEV (reference sequence). The CDR3 runs 14 residues. V lost 0 bases to trimming and J lost 8 bases; unmatched junction nucleotides: 6. The CDR3 DNA follows: TGTGCCAGCAGTTTATCCCAAACAGGGGCCGGCTACACCTTC. Translated, it gives CASSLSQTGAGYTF.

The chain uses TRBV4-2 and TRBJ2-7; D unclear. V was pared by 0 bases and J by 4 bases, with 13 bases between. This CDR3 is 15 amino acids long. CDR1 is LGHNA, CDR2 YNFKEQ, per germline. This CDR3 reads CASSQEFSGRYEQYF. CDR3 sequence (DNA): TGTGCCAGCAGCCAAGAGTTCTCGGGCCGGTACGAGCAGTACTTC.

This clone has a handful of counts. The rearrangement links TRBV9 to TRBJ2-1; 9 bases are a match to TRBD1. Germline V gives CDR1 SGDLS, CDR2 YYNGEE. J was trimmed by 4 bases and V by 4 bases; bases with no gene match: 6. This CDR3 region has 15 residues. CDR3 sequence reads: CASSTRDRVYNEQFF. In DNA form, the CDR3 reads TGTGCCAGCAGCACCCGGGACAGGGTTTACAATGAGCAGTTCTTC.

This chain joins TRBV10-3 and TRBJ2-7; TRBD1 aligns across 7 bases. The junction had 3 bases not matched to a gene; V was cut back by 6 bases and J by 4 bases. CDR1 ENHRY and CDR2 SYGVKD come from the germline V gene. This CDR3 has 12 amino acids. CDR3 in DNA: TGTGCCATCAGCCGGGACAGATACGAGCAGTACTTC. Translation: CAISRDRYEQYF.

CDR3 sequence reads: CASSLMGEREETQYF. The CDR3 DNA sequence: TGTGCCAGCAGCTTAATGGGAGAGCGGGAAGAGACCCAGTACTTC. The chain recombines TRBV7-9 with TRBJ2-5; D possibly corresponds to TRBD2 (6 bases). This CDR3 has 15 amino acids. V was trimmed by 2 bases and J by 3 bases, leaving 13 bases between them. Germline values: CDR1 SEHNR, CDR2 FQNEAQ (reference sequence).

On this clone: The identical CDR3 is also encoded by other nucleotide sequences in the sample. The chain combines TRBV28 with TRBJ1-2, with D perhaps TRBD1 (6 bases). V was shortened by 6 bases and J by 4 bases, with 9 bases between the two germline ends. The CDR3 extends over 12 amino acids. Germline-derived CDR1 and CDR2 are MDHEN and SYDVKM. The CDR3 DNA reads TGTGCCAGCAGGTTACAGGGCTATGGCTACACCTTC. It specifies CASRLQGYGYTF.

In its sample, this clone was seen many times. The V gene is TRBV12-5, the J gene TRBJ2-2; D call uncertain. The CDR3 covers 18 residues. Germline V gives CDR1 LGHNT, CDR2 FRNRAP. V lost 0 bases, J lost 3 bases, and 17 bases lay in between. Written as DNA, the CDR3 is TGTGCTAGTGGTTTGGTAGACTTCACCCACGGGTACACCGGGGAGCTGTTTTTT. Translation gives CASGLVDFTHGYTGELFF.

The rearrangement joins TRBV6-1 to TRBJ1-5; the D gene is possibly TRBD1 (5 bases). The length of the CDR3 is 14 residues. Trimming shortened V by 2 bases and J by 6 bases, and 11 bases separated the two germline ends. CDR1 is MNHNS, CDR2 SASEGT, per germline. The CDR3 DNA is TGTGCCAGCAGTGAATTGGGGGGGGGTCAGCCCCAGCATTTT. Its protein is CASSELGGGQPQHF.

V and J are TRBV7-2 and TRBJ2-7; D remains ambiguous. This CDR3 comprises 13 residues. Germline lookup yields CDR1 SGHTA and CDR2 FQGNSA. Trimming cost V 2 bases and J 3 bases, with 8 bases left between them. The CDR3 sequence: CASSLFPGYEQYF. The DNA for the CDR3 is TGTGCCAGCAGCTTATTCCCAGGCTACGAGCAGTACTTC.

The chain uses TRBV6-5 and TRBJ1-4, with TRBD1 matching 9 bases. The CDR3 runs 14 residues. The trim removed 3 bases at V and 7 bases at J, leaving 3 bases unmatched. The germline V gene encodes CDR1 MNHEY and CDR2 SVGAGI. The DNA for the CDR3 is TGTGCCAGCAGTTATACAGGGGGCTGTGAAAAACTGTTTTTT. It yields the protein CASSYTGGCEKLFF.

This clone has more than one count but fewer than ten. V gene TRBV20-1 combines with J gene TRBJ1-2; D not certain. Per the germline V gene, CDR1 is DFQATT and CDR2 is SNEGSKA (reference sequence). CDR3 length: 11 residues. V gave up 6 bases and J gave up 8 bases, with 13 bases separating them. The CDR3 DNA is TGCAGTGCCGGACGTGGGGAAGGCTACACCTTC. Translated, it gives CSAGRGEGYTF.

DNA of the CDR3: TGTGCCAGCAGCCAAAGGTTCAGGACAGGGAGTGGAAACACCATATATTTT. This sequence encodes CASSQRFRTGSGNTIYF. The chain is built from TRBV14 and TRBJ1-3, with TRBD1 matching 8 bases. The length of the CDR3 is 17 residues. Germline V lookup: CDR1 SGHDN, CDR2 FVKESK. The V gene end was trimmed by 2 bases and the J gene end by 3 bases; junction bases not matched to a gene: 9.

This clone has only one observation. The chain recombines TRBV7-2 with TRBJ1-3; tentatively, D is TRBD1 (5 bases). Trimming left V 1 base short and J 3 bases short, with 13 bases between. CDR1 is SGHTA, CDR2 FQGNSA, per germline. The CDR3 is 16 residues long. The CDR3 sequence is CASSLERGAVGNTIYF. The DNA for the CDR3 is TGTGCCAGCAGCTTAGAAAGGGGCGCAGTTGGAAACACCATATATTTT.

The CDR3 region is CASSLSSGRGSEQFF. The CDR3 DNA is TGTGCCAGCAGCTTATCCAGCGGTAGGGGTAGTGAGCAGTTCTTC. This chain links TRBV11-3 with TRBJ2-1; D is perhaps TRBD1 or TRBD2 (5 bases each). Trimming shortened V by 2 bases and J by 9 bases, and 17 bases separated the two germline ends. CDR1 is SGHNT and CDR2 is YENEEA in the germline V gene. The CDR3 has 15 residues.

This clone was found a few times. The V and J genes are TRBV28 and TRBJ1-2; possible D gene TRBD1, 5 bases. V lost 2 bases and J 3 bases, leaving 16 bases between the germline ends. Germline loops: CDR1 MDHEN, CDR2 SYDVKM. The CDR3 has 16 amino acids. The CDR3 reads CASSLRVGTGYYGYTF. The CDR3 coding sequence is TGTGCCAGCAGTTTAAGGGTGGGGACTGGATACTATGGCTACACCTTC.

The chain links TRBV18 to TRBJ1-2, with D uncertain. This CDR3 has 13 residues. The germline CDR1 and CDR2 sequences are KGHSH and LQKENI. Trimming removed 0 bases from V and 4 bases from J, with 6 bases in between. The CDR3 region is CASSPPVGYGYTF. CDR3 DNA: TGTGCCAGCTCACCACCGGTTGGCTATGGCTACACCTTC.

The chain carries TRBV11-2 and TRBJ2-7, with D unresolved. Trimming took 1 base from V and 2 from J, leaving 12 bases between them. The CDR3 extends over 15 amino acids. Germline loops: CDR1 SGHAT, CDR2 FQNNGV. CDR3 coding DNA: TGTGCCAGCAGCTTAGGTCCCGGCAGCCCCTACGAGCAGTACTTC. This translates into CASSLGPGSPYEQYF.

V gene TRBV18 combines with J gene TRBJ1-3; the D gene is possibly TRBD1 (5 bases). The CDR3 length is 15 residues. V shed 3 bases and J shed 9 bases, with 18 bases lying between them. Germline loops: CDR1 KGHSH, CDR2 LQKENI. CDR3 amino acids: CASSPGQANLGTIYF. The CDR3 DNA is TGTGCCAGCTCACCGGGGCAGGCCAACTTGGGCACCATATATTTT.